This T cell receptor (beta chain) was found in a study of Graves' ophthalmopathy and Graves' hyperthyroidism. RNA transcripts were the template, and TCR beta CDR3 regions were amplified from them. A first-round RT-PCR used HTBI primers, followed by a second-round multiplex PCR. TCRdb re-derived calls from the multiplex PCR reads in MiXCR, one entry per CDR3 protein. The table shows about 590,000 distinct CDR3 sequences, with under 45% occurring only once. Included hyperthyroidism patients were aged 18 to 65 and newly diagnosed (under 2 months' duration). The CDR3 is 16 amino acids. The germline V gene encodes CDR1 ENHRY and CDR2 SYGVKD. V was pared by 3 bases and J by 1 base, with 8 bases of the junction left unmatched.

V and J are TRBV10-3 and TRBJ1-1; 7 bases map to TRBD1. Sequencing was performed on peripheral blood or thyroid tissue (not recorded which). This TCR came from an adult man with Graves' hyperthyroidism. Here the CDR3 reads CAISDPVTGRNTEAFF. CDR3 sequence (DNA): TGTGCCATCAGTGACCCAGTGACAGGGAGGAACACTGAAGCTTTCTTT.